Listed below are T cell receptor beta chains from one sample, sequenced in a study of blood T cell repertoires in COVID-19. TCRdb keeps only in-frame clones here, not all; method: immunoSEQ multiplex PCR. This table holds a few hundred thousand clones, approximately 86% found once. Sequencing was carried out using peripheral blood. These receptors were taken from a woman in her sixties or seventies with COVID-19, enrolled during active disease. Each CDR3 is given with its conserved first and last residue. Each record gives: V gene, D gene, J gene, CDR3 protein, CDR3 DNA. A D gene is named only where the DNA matches it firmly.

V gene: TRBV5-1
D gene: NA
J gene: TRBJ2-2
CDR3 protein: CASRSTVGANTGELFF
CDR3 DNA: TGCGCCAGCCGATCGACCGTCGGAGCGAACACCGGGGAGCTGTTTTTT

V gene: TRBV5-4
D gene: TRBD2
J gene: TRBJ2-5
CDR3 protein: CASSWEGTQETQYF
CDR3 DNA: TGTGCCAGCAGCTGGGAGGGGACCCAAGAGACCCAGTACTTC

V gene: TRBV11-2
D gene: TRBD1
J gene: TRBJ1-2
CDR3 protein: CASSLGTGSYGYTF
CDR3 DNA: TGTGCCAGCAGCTTAGGGACAGGGAGCTATGGCTACACCTTC

V gene: TRBV4-3
D gene: TRBD2
J gene: TRBJ2-1
CDR3 protein: CASSLGLAGYNEQFF
CDR3 DNA: TGCGCCAGCAGCCTGGGACTAGCGGGGTACAATGAGCAGTTCTTC

V gene: TRBV6-5
D gene: NA
J gene: TRBJ1-1
CDR3 protein: CASSYGALLSTEAFF
CDR3 DNA: TGTGCCAGCAGTTACGGGGCCTTATTATCCACTGAAGCTTTCTTT

V gene: TRBV7-8
D gene: NA
J gene: TRBJ2-1
CDR3 protein: CASSLAGGTYNEQFF
CDR3 DNA: TGTGCCAGCAGCTTAGCGGGGGGTACTTACAATGAGCAGTTCTTC

V gene: TRBV9
D gene: NA
J gene: TRBJ2-7
CDR3 protein: CASSVGFSSYEQYF
CDR3 DNA: TGTGCCAGCAGCGTAGGATTTAGTTCCTACGAGCAGTACTTC

V gene: TRBV9
D gene: TRBD1
J gene: TRBJ2-7
CDR3 protein: CASSAPGQGVHEQYF
CDR3 DNA: TGTGCCAGCAGCGCCCCGGGACAGGGGGTGCACGAGCAGTACTTC

V gene: TRBV19
D gene: TRBD2
J gene: TRBJ2-1
CDR3 protein: CASSRAAGTSGGTYNEQFF
CDR3 DNA: TGTGCCAGTAGTAGGGCGGCCGGGACTAGCGGGGGGACCTACAATGAGCAGTTCTTC

V gene: TRBV11-2
D gene: NA
J gene: TRBJ1-1
CDR3 protein: CASSLGGDTEAFF
CDR3 DNA: TGTGCCAGCAGCTTAGGGGGGGACACTGAAGCTTTCTTT